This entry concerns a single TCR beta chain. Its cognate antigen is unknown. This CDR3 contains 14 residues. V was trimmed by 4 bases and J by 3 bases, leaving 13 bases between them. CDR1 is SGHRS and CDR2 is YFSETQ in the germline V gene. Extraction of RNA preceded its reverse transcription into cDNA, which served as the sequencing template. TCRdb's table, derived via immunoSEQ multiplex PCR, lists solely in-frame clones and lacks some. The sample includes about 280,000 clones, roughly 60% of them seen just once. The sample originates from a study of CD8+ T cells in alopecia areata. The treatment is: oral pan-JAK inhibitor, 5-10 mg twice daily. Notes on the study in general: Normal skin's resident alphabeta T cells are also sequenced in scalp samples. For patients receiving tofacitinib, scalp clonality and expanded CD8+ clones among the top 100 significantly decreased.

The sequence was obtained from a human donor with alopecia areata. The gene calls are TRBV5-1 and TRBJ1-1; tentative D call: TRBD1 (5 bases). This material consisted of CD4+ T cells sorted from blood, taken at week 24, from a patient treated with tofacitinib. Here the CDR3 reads CASSSQGGDTEAFF. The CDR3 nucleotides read TGCGCCAGCAGCAGTCAGGGTGGAGACACTGAAGCTTTCTTT.